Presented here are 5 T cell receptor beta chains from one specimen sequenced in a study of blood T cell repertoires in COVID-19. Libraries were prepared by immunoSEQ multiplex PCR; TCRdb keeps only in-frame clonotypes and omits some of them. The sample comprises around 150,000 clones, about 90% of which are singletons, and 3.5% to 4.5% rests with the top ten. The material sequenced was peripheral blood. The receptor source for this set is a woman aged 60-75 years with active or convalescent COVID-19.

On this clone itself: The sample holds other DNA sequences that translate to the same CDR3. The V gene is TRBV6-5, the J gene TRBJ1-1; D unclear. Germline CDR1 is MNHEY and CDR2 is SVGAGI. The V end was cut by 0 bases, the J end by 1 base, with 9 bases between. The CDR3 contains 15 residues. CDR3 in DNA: TGTGCCAGCAGTTACTCGGCCCGGGGGAACACTGAAGCTTTCTTT. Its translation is CASSYSARGNTEAFF.

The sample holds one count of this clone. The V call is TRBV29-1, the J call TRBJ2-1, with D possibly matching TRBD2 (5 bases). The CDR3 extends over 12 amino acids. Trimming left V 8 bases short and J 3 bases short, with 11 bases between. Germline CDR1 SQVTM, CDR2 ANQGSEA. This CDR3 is CSTSGYYNEQFF. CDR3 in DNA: TGCAGCACGTCGGGGTACTACAATGAGCAGTTCTTC.

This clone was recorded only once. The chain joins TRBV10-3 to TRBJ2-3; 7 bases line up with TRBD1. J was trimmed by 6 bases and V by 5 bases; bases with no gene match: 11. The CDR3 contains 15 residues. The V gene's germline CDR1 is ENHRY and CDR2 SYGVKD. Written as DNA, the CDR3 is TGTGCCATCAGTCCCCGGGACAGTGCATTGGATACGCAGTATTTT. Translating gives CAISPRDSALDTQYF.

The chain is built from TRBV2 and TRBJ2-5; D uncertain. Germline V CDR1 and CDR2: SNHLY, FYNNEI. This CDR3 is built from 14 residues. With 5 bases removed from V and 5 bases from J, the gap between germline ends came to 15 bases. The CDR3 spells CASSTGPLGETQYF. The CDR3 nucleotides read TGTGCCAGCAGTACTGGCCCCCTCGGGGAGACCCAGTACTTC.

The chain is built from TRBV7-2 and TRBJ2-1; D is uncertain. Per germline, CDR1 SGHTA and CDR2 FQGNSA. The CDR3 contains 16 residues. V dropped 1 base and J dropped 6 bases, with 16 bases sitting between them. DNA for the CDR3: TGTGCCAGCAGCTTAGTAAACCCTCCTATCTCCAATGAGCAGTTCTTC. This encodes CASSLVNPPISNEQFF.